These 10 T cell receptor beta chains originate from one sample sequenced in a study of shared clonotypes between healthy human individuals. Assay: immunoSEQ multiplex PCR; the TCRdb copy retains only in-frame clones and omits some. The sample yields roughly 530,000 clones, about 95% seen once. Sequenced sample: naive CD4+ T cells sorted from blood. Noted subset: CD45RA+ positively selected. The receptors derive from a woman aged 25 to 45 in good health.

V usage is TRBV5-4 and J usage is TRBJ2-2; D uncertain. This CDR3 contains 12 residues. V lost 7 bases, J lost 8 bases, and 12 bases lay in between. Germline loops: CDR1 SGHNT, CDR2 YYREEE (reference sequence). CDR3 sequence reads: CASWAASGELFF. The CDR3 DNA reads TGTGCCAGCTGGGCAGCGTCTGGGGAGCTGTTTTTT.

This chain uses TRBV7-2 with TRBJ1-4, with 7 bases matching TRBD1. This CDR3 comprises 15 residues. The V and J ends lost 5 bases and 4 bases, in that order; junction bases with no gene match: 7. Germline V gene lookup returns CDR1 SGHTA and CDR2 FQGNSA. For the CDR3, the DNA is TGTGCCAGCAGCAGACAGGGCCTGATTAATGAAAAACTGTTTTTT. This codes for CASSRQGLINEKLFF.

This clone was recorded once. The rearrangement joins TRBV7-2 to TRBJ2-7; the match to TRBD1 covers 7 bases. The CDR3 loop spans 15 amino acids. V shed 4 bases and J 4 bases; nucleotides not matched to a gene: 10. Looked up from germline, CDR1 is SGHTA and CDR2 is FQGNSA. The CDR3, as DNA: TGTGCCAGCAGCTCCCCCAGGACAGGAGGTTACGAGCAGTACTTC. Residues: CASSSPRTGGYEQYF. The whole variable domain, filled in from reference TRBV7-2 and TRBJ2-7, reads GAGVSQSPSNKVTEKGKDVELRCDPISGHTALYWYRQSLGQGLEFLIYFQGNSAPDKSGLPSDRFSAERTGGSVSTLTIQRTQQEDSAVYLCASSSPRTGGYEQYFGPGTRLTVT.

The chain is built from TRBV23-1 and TRBJ1-2; no definite D call. TRBV23-1 is recorded as an ORF, its role being uncertain. The CDR3 runs to 11 residues. Deletions cut 4 bases from V and 7 bases from J, with 7 bases between. CDR3 nucleotide sequence: TGCGCCAGCAGTCCCCGGTCTGGCTACACCTTC. Translated: CASSPRSGYTF.

This chain joins TRBV28 and TRBJ1-3; 8 nucleotides agree with TRBD1. The J segment lost 2 bases and the V segment lost 7 bases, leaving 7 bases of the junction unmatched. The germline V gene encodes CDR1 MDHEN and CDR2 SYDVKM. The CDR3 spans 15 residues. CDR3 in amino acids: CASISPTGAGNTIYF. CDR3 sequence (DNA): TGTGCCAGCATATCCCCGACAGGGGCTGGAAACACCATATATTTT.

The V call is TRBV11-2, the J call TRBJ1-1; D possibly corresponds to TRBD1 (5 bases). The germline V and J ends were trimmed by 1 base and 1 base, with 10 bases remaining between them. This CDR3 contains 15 residues. Germline loops: CDR1 SGHAT, CDR2 FQNNGV. The CDR3 region has the DNA TGTGCCAGCAGCTTAGTCGACAGAAAGAACACTGAAGCTTTCTTT. Translating gives CASSLVDRKNTEAFF.

The V call is TRBV6-1, the J call TRBJ2-6; D is perhaps TRBD2 (6 bases). Looked up from germline, CDR1 is MNHNS and CDR2 is SASEGT. V lost 2 bases to trimming and J lost 2 bases, with 10 bases between them. The CDR3 totals 16 residues. The CDR3 here is CASSELGGAGANVLTF. The DNA for the CDR3 is TGTGCCAGCAGTGAATTGGGGGGTGCTGGGGCCAACGTCCTGACTTTC.

This clone was seen just once. V is TRBV5-1 and J is TRBJ2-5; D unclear. The V gene lost 1 base and the J gene lost 1 base, with 11 bases spanning the gap. CDR1 and CDR2 from the germline V gene are SGHRS and YFSETQ. This CDR3 contains 15 residues. In DNA, the CDR3 is TGCGCCAGCAGCTTGCAACGGGCCCTCCAAGAGACCCAGTACTTC. As protein: CASSLQRALQETQYF.

The genes are TRBV29-1 and TRBJ1-2; 11 bases are a match to TRBD1. The J segment lost 4 bases and the V segment lost 6 bases, leaving 1 base of the junction unmatched. The CDR3 length is 12 residues. CDR1 SQVTM and CDR2 ANQGSEA come from the germline V gene. The CDR3: CSVDRGPYGYTF. As DNA, the CDR3 is TGCAGCGTGGACAGGGGGCCCTATGGCTACACCTTC. Filled out from reference TRBV29-1 and TRBJ1-2, the complete variable domain reads SAVISQKPSRDICQRGTSLTIQCQVDSQVTMMFWYRQQPGQSLTLIATANQGSEATYESGFVIDKFPISRPNLTFSTLTVSNMSPEDSSIYLCSVDRGPYGYTFGSGTRLTVV.

V usage is TRBV10-1 and J usage is TRBJ2-7; 9 bases agree with TRBD2. With 8 bases clipped from V and 1 base from J, the junction kept 9 bases outside the gene matches. The CDR3 extends over 15 amino acids. Germline V gene data show CDR1 as WNHNN and CDR2 as SYGVQD (reference sequence). This CDR3 is CASATSLAGSYEQYF. The DNA of the CDR3 is TGCGCCAGCGCTACATCTCTAGCGGGGTCCTACGAGCAGTACTTC.